This record looks at one T cell receptor (beta chain) sequence and its context. What it recognizes is unknown. The CDR3 is 15 amino acids. V was cut by 0 bases and J by 8 bases, with 16 bases left in between. CDR1 LGHNA and CDR2 YSLEER come from the germline V gene. The source of the sample is a study of spatial heterogeneity in lung cancer. In the study overall: Detection consistently captured more beta-chain sequences than alpha-chain sequences. Within raw reads, each unique TCR and UMI combination appeared on average more than ten times. Points from the study as a whole: Relative to follow-up, resection was when ubiquitous expanded tumor TCRs appeared more in blood.

Documented time point: blood at routine non-recurrence follow-up after resection. The sequenced material consisted of unsorted whole RNA from tumor, nontumor lung or frozen PBMC. The study tagged each TCR cDNA molecule with a unique molecular identifier. Each CDR3 protein gets one entry after TCRdb re-called the 5' RACE reads with MiXCR. The sample carries roughly 26,000 distinct CDR3 sequences, around 6.1% recorded once. This chain joins TRBV4-3 and TRBJ1-2; maybe TRBD1 (5 bases). The material was PBMCs, obtained at follow-up. This receptor was taken from a male donor with early-stage non-small cell lung cancer. The CDR3 spells CASSQDLGTTWGYTF. As DNA, the CDR3 is TGCGCCAGCAGCCAAGATCTGGGGACCACCTGGGGCTACACCTTC.